A single T cell receptor (beta chain) is shown here with its context. The antigen is not known. In the PCR, 60 Vbeta and 13 Jbeta primers were used. The assay was immunoSEQ multiplex PCR, and TCRdb's table has in-frame clones only and misses some. The sample lists under 150,000 clones; about 81% were seen once. The CDR3 extends over 14 amino acids. V lost 5 bases and J lost 8, with 16 bases in between. CDR1 and CDR2 (germline): SGHDN, FVKESK. The sample originates from a study of cytomegalovirus exposure and HLA in healthy donors. The study's findings and limits: The HLA-A and HLA-B alleles of most subjects were reportedly predicted accurately from TCR beta sequences. TCR beta sequences numbering roughly 18,000 were associated with HLA alleles at 0.05 false discovery rate in a later analysis. Some highly shared sequence variants likely arose as a pipeline artifact.

The sample consisted of PBMCs. This sequence originates from a woman aged 40-49 years in good health and CMV-seropositive. V is TRBV14 and J is TRBJ2-1; D might be TRBD1 (6 bases). DNA of the CDR3: TGTGCCAGCAGCTTATTGGCAGGGGTACATGAGCAGTTCTTC. It codes for CASSLLAGVHEQFF.